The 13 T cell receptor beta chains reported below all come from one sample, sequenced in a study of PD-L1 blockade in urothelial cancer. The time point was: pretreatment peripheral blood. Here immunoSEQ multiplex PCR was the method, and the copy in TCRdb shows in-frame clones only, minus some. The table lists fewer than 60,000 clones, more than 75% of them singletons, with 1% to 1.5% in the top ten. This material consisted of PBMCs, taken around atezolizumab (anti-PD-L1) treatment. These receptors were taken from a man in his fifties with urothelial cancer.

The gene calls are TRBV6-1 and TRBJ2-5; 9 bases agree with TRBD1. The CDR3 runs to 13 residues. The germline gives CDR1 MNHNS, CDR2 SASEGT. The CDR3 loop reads CTVNRGPQETQYF. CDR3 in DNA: TGTACGGTTAACAGGGGGCCCCAAGAGACCCAGTACTTC.

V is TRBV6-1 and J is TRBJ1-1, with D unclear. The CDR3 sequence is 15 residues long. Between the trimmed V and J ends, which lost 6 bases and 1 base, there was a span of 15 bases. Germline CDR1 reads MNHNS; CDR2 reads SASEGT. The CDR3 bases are TGTGCCAGCAGGCTAGTCGTGACGGCGAACACTGAAGCTTTCTTT. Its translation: CASRLVVTANTEAFF.

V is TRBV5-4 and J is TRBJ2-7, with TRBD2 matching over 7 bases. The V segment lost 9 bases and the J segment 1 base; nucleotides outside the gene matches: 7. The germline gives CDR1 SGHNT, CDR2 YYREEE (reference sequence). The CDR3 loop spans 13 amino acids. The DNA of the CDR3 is TGTGCCATCCATAGCGGGTCGTCCTACGAGCAGTACTTC. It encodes CAIHSGSSYEQYF.

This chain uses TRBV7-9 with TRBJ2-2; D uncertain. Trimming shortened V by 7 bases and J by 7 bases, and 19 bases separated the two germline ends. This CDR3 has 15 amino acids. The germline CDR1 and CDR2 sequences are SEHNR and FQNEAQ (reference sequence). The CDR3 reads CASTSESSFGGELFF. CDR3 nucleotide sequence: TGTGCCAGCACCTCTGAGTCGAGTTTCGGCGGGGAGCTGTTTTTT.

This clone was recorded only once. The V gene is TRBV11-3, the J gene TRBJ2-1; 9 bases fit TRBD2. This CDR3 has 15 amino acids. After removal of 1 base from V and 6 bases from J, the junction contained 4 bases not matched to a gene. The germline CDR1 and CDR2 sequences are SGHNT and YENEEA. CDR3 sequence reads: CASSLGTSAGNEQFF. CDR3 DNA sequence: TGTGCCAGCAGCTTAGGGACTAGCGCCGGCAATGAGCAGTTCTTC.

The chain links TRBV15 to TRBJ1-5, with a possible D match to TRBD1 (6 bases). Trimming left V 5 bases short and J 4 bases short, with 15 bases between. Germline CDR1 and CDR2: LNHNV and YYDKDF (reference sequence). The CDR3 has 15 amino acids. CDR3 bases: TGTGCCACCAGCCAGGGGTCTTGGACGAATCAGCCCCAGCATTTT. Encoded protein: CATSQGSWTNQPQHF.

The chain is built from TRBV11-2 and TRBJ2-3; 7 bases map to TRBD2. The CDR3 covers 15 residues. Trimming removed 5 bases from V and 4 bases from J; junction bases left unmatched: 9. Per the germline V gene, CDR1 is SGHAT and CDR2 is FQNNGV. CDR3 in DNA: TGTGCCAGCAGCGGGGAGGGACCCACCGCAGATACGCAGTATTTT. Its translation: CASSGEGPTADTQYF.

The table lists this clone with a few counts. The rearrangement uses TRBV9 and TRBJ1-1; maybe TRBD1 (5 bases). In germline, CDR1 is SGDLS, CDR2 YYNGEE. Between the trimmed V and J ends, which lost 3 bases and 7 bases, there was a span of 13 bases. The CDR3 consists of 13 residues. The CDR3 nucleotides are TGTGCCAGCAGCGCGACAGTGCTGAGTGAAGCTTTCTTT. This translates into CASSATVLSEAFF.

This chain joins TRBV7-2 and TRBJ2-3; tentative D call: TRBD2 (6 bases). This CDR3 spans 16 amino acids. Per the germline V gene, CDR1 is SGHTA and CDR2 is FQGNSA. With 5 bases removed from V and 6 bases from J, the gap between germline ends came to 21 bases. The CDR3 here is CASSPRRTTRPDTQYF. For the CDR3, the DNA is TGTGCCAGCAGCCCCCGGCGGACTACGAGGCCGGATACGCAGTATTTT.

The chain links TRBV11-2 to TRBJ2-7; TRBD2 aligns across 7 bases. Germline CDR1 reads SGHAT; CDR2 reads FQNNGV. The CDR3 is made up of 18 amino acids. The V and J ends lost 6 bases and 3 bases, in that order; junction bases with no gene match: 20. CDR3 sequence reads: CASSRRAAGRGRDYEQYF. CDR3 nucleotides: TGTGCCAGCAGTCGGAGGGCGGCAGGGCGAGGGAGGGACTACGAGCAGTACTTC. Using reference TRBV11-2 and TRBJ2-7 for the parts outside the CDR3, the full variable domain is EAGVAQSPRYKIIEKRQSVAFWCNPISGHATLYWYQQILGQGPKLLIQFQNNGVVDDSQLPKDRFSAERLKGVDSTLKIQPAKLEDSAVYLCASSRRAAGRGRDYEQYFGPGTRLTVT.

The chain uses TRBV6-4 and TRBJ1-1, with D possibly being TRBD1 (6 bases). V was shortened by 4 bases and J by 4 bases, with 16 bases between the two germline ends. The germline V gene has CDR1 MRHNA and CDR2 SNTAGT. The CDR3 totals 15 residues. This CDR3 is CASSVEGGLSTEAFF. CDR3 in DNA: TGTGCCAGCAGTGTCGAGGGGGGGCTCAGCACTGAAGCTTTCTTT.

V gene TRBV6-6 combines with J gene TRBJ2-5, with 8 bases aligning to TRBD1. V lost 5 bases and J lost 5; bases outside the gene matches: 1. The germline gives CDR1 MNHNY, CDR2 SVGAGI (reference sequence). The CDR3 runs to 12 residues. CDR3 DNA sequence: TGTGCCAGCAGTCACAGGGGGGAGACCCAGTACTTC. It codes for CASSHRGETQYF.

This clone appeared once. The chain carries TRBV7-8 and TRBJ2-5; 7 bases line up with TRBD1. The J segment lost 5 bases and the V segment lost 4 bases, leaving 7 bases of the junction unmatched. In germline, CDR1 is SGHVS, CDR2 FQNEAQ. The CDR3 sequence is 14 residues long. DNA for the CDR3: TGTGCCAGCAGCTCGACAGGGTTTCGGGAGACCCAGTACTTC. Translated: CASSSTGFRETQYF.